Each of the 27 T cell receptor beta chains below was sequenced from the same sample in a study of blood T cell repertoires in COVID-19. Clones were read by immunoSEQ multiplex PCR, and TCRdb kept only the in-frame ones, dropping some. Of fewer than 400,000 clones detected, approximately 87% appear once; the ten largest clones hold roughly 2.9%. Source material: peripheral blood. Receptors were obtained from a woman under 40 with COVID-19, enrolled during active disease.

In DNA form, the CDR3 reads TGTGCCAGCAGTGACCCAACTGTACGGGAGCAGTTCTTC. This encodes CASSDPTVREQFF. The rearrangement links TRBV6-1 to TRBJ2-1; D is ambiguous. Germline CDR1 MNHNS, CDR2 SASEGT. The germline V and J ends were trimmed by 3 bases and 10 bases, with 13 bases remaining between them. This CDR3 is 13 amino acids long.

V and J are TRBV7-8 and TRBJ2-7; 9 bases are a match to TRBD1. Trimming cost V 4 bases and J 4 bases; bases outside gene matches: 5. The germline CDR1 and CDR2 sequences are SGHVS and FQNEAQ. This CDR3 has 14 residues. The CDR3 here is CASSYPDRGYEQYF. CDR3 bases: TGTGCCAGCAGCTATCCGGACAGGGGTTACGAGCAGTACTTC.

The sample holds many counts of this clone. V usage is TRBV2 and J usage is TRBJ2-5, with TRBD2 as a possible D gene (5 bases). The CDR3 is made up of 14 amino acids. Between the trimmed V and J ends, which lost 7 bases and 0 bases, there was a span of 12 bases. Germline loops: CDR1 SNHLY, CDR2 FYNNEI. CDR3 sequence: CASKTRTNQETQYF. CDR3 DNA: TGTGCCAGCAAAACTAGGACCAACCAAGAGACCCAGTACTTC.

The genes are TRBV5-1 and TRBJ1-2; possibly TRBD1 for D (6 bases). Trimming shortened V by 4 bases and J by 2 bases, and 15 bases separated the two germline ends. Germline CDR1 reads SGHRS; CDR2 reads YFSETQ. This CDR3 is 15 amino acids long. The CDR3 bases are TGCGCCAGCAGCGCTCGGACAGACCGAAACTATGGCTACACCTTC. This codes for CASSARTDRNYGYTF.

The chain recombines TRBV10-2 with TRBJ1-4; no firm D call. Trimming stripped 6 bases from V and 4 bases from J, with 9 bases between. Per the germline V gene, CDR1 is WSHSY and CDR2 is SAAADI. The CDR3 totals 13 residues. DNA for the CDR3: TGCGCCAGCAGGGAACAGAATAATGAAAAACTGTTTTTT. This encodes CASREQNNEKLFF.

The chain has TRBV6-1 and TRBJ2-3; TRBD2 aligns across 10 bases. CDR1 is MNHNS, CDR2 SASEGT, per germline. With V trimmed by 2 bases and J by 6 bases, 5 bases remained unmatched. The CDR3 runs to 15 residues. CDR3 protein: CASSETAGGPDTQYF. The CDR3 region has the DNA TGTGCCAGCAGTGAAACAGCGGGAGGGCCCGATACGCAGTATTTT.

The chain couples TRBV5-6 to TRBJ1-5, with 8 bases aligning to TRBD1. V trimming: 4 bases; J trimming: 6 bases; junction bases outside the gene matches: 12. The germline V gene encodes CDR1 SGHDT and CDR2 YYEEEE. This CDR3 has 16 residues. CDR3 coding DNA: TGTGCCAGCAGCGCGGACCGGACAGGGAAGGGTCAGCCCCAGCATTTT. Protein: CASSADRTGKGQPQHF.

The chain uses TRBV6-5 and TRBJ1-1; 8 bases line up with TRBD1. CDR1 is MNHEY, CDR2 SVGAGI, per germline. Trimming removed 6 bases from V and 0 bases from J; junction bases left unmatched: 3. CDR3 size: 14 residues. The CDR3 coding sequence is TGTGCCAGCAGCCAGACAGGGGTGAACACTGAAGCTTTCTTT. Translated, it gives CASSQTGVNTEAFF.

V and J are TRBV19 and TRBJ1-5; tentatively, D is TRBD1 (6 bases). Germline V gene lookup returns CDR1 LNHDA and CDR2 SQIVND (reference sequence). The CDR3 contains 14 residues. Deletions cut 4 bases from V and 3 bases from J, with 10 bases between. The CDR3 sequence: CASSTDSLNQPQHF. Written as DNA, the CDR3 is TGTGCCAGTAGTACGGACAGCCTCAATCAGCCCCAGCATTTT.

The table lists this clone with a count of one. The chain is built from TRBV6-5 and TRBJ1-5; 7 nucleotides match TRBD1. This CDR3 has 13 amino acids. The ends lost 6 bases at V and 5 bases at J; junction bases unmatched: 4. CDR1 and CDR2 from the germline V gene are MNHEY and SVGAGI. The CDR3 DNA follows: TGTGCCAGCAGGGGACAGCGATATCAGCCCCAGCATTTT. Translating it yields CASRGQRYQPQHF.

The chain employs TRBV19 and TRBJ2-2; D is ambiguous. The germline V gene has CDR1 LNHDA and CDR2 SQIVND (reference sequence). This CDR3 has 16 amino acids. Trimming left V 1 base short and J 0 bases short, with 9 bases between. CDR3 in amino acids: CASSIAGQANTGELFF. The CDR3 DNA reads TGTGCCAGTAGTATAGCTGGGCAGGCGAACACCGGGGAGCTGTTTTTT.

The V call is TRBV3-1 (or the pseudogene TRBV3-2), the J call TRBJ1-6; 7 bases fit TRBD1. The CDR3 consists of 14 residues. Germline V gene data show CDR1 as LGHDT and CDR2 as YNNKEL (reference sequence). V shed 5 bases, J shed 5 bases, and the junction held 3 bases outside the gene matches. Here the CDR3 DNA reads TGTGCCAGCAGCTATGGACAGGATAATTCACCCCTCCACTTT. This gives the protein CASSYGQDNSPLHF.

This clone was seen only once. The chain uses TRBV5-1 and TRBJ2-1; perhaps TRBD1 as D (6 bases). Germline V gene lookup returns CDR1 SGHRS and CDR2 YFSETQ. V was pared by 4 bases and J by 5 bases, with 13 bases between. The CDR3 length is 14 residues. DNA for the CDR3: TGCGCCAGCAGCGGACTGCAGGGGAACAATGAGCAGTTCTTC. Translating it yields CASSGLQGNNEQFF.

This sequence joins TRBV19 and TRBJ1-1; D is ambiguous. The CDR3 consists of 13 residues. The germline gives CDR1 LNHDA, CDR2 SQIVND (reference sequence). Trimming removed 5 bases at V and 5 bases at J, with 12 bases between. The CDR3 DNA is TGTGCCAGTAGTCCCAGCGCGGGGACTGAAGCTTTCTTT. Its translation is CASSPSAGTEAFF.

The J gene is TRBJ1-3, the V gene TRBV30; 10 bases align to TRBD1. The CDR3 is 15 residues long. Germline V gene sequence: CDR1 GTSNPN, CDR2 SVGIG (reference sequence). J gave up 4 bases and V 5 bases, and 8 bases lay outside the gene matches. The CDR3 loop reads CAWLRDRGSGNTIYF. The CDR3, as DNA: TGTGCCTGGCTCCGGGACAGGGGATCAGGAAACACCATATATTTT.

The J gene is TRBJ2-3, the V gene TRBV27, with 7 nucleotides matching TRBD1. Germline V gives CDR1 MNHEY, CDR2 SMNVEV (reference sequence). J gave up 2 bases and V 8 bases, and 10 bases lay outside the gene matches. The CDR3 contains 15 residues. CDR3 sequence (DNA): TGTGCCAGCTGCCTGACAGGGCCAGACACAGATACGCAGTATTTT. It is translated as CASCLTGPDTDTQYF.

The CDR3 loop is CASSQGARNTEAFF. CDR3 in DNA: TGTGCCAGCAGCCAAGGGGCCAGAAACACTGAAGCTTTCTTT. The V gene is TRBV3-1 (or the pseudogene TRBV3-2), the J gene TRBJ1-1, with D unclear. This CDR3 is built from 14 residues. Germline CDR1 reads LGHDT; CDR2 reads YNNKEL (reference sequence). The V and J ends lost 1 base and 2 bases respectively, with 8 bases between them.

V gene TRBV19 combines with J gene TRBJ1-2, with D tentatively TRBD1 (6 bases). CDR3 length: 13 residues. Per germline, CDR1 LNHDA and CDR2 SQIVND (reference sequence). With 6 bases removed from V and 4 bases from J, the gap between germline ends came to 12 bases. The CDR3 DNA reads TGTGCCAGTAGGGGGGCAGATATCTATGGCTACACCTTC. Protein: CASRGADIYGYTF.

The chain is built from TRBV7-8 and TRBJ1-5, with 9 bases identical to TRBD1. This CDR3 is built from 17 residues. The germline CDR1 and CDR2 sequences are SGHVS and FQNEAQ. V shed 4 bases and J 2 bases; nucleotides not matched to a gene: 9. CDR3 DNA: TGTGCCAGCAGCTCTAAGGACAGGGGTAGGGGCAATCAGCCCCAGCATTTT. This translates into CASSSKDRGRGNQPQHF.

This chain connects TRBV9 to TRBJ2-1; no firm D call. The germline gives CDR1 SGDLS, CDR2 YYNGEE. V gave up 0 bases and J gave up 5 bases, with 12 bases separating them. The CDR3 length is 15 residues. CDR3 loop: CASSVGAQPDNEQFF. The CDR3 DNA is TGTGCCAGCAGCGTAGGCGCGCAACCCGACAATGAGCAGTTCTTC.

The chain couples TRBV19 to TRBJ1-2, with 7 bases matching TRBD1. Germline trimming cut 10 bases from V and 8 bases from J; bases unmatched to any gene: 10. The CDR3 is 12 residues long. Germline V CDR1 and CDR2: LNHDA, SQIVND (reference sequence). The CDR3 DNA sequence: TGTGCCACCAGAGAGGGGGCGAGCGGCTACACCTTC. This translates into CATREGASGYTF.

As for this clone: The sample carries other DNA sequences with the same CDR3. The chain employs TRBV11-2 and TRBJ2-3; perhaps TRBD2 as D (5 bases). The ends were cut back, 3 bases at V and 0 bases at J, with 10 bases in the middle. The germline V gene encodes CDR1 SGHAT and CDR2 FQNNGV. CDR3 length equals 15 residues. The DNA for the CDR3 is TGTGCCAGCAGCTTGGGGAGCCCTAGCACAGATACGCAGTATTTT. Protein: CASSLGSPSTDTQYF.

The chain carries TRBV20-1 and TRBJ1-5, with D unclear. V gave up 3 bases and J gave up 4 bases, with 7 bases separating them. The CDR3 totals 12 residues. Germline V gene lookup returns CDR1 DFQATT and CDR2 SNEGSKA (reference sequence). The CDR3 loop reads CSASGGNQPQHF. The CDR3 DNA follows: TGCAGTGCTAGTGGAGGGAATCAGCCCCAGCATTTT.

The V call is TRBV6-5, the J call TRBJ1-5, with 9 bases that match TRBD1. V shed 7 bases and J 5 bases; nucleotides not matched to a gene: 6. From germline, CDR1 is MNHEY and CDR2 SVGAGI. This CDR3 comprises 14 residues. The CDR3 spells CASTDGQGHQPQHF. The CDR3 DNA reads TGTGCCAGCACAGATGGACAGGGGCATCAGCCCCAGCATTTT.

This chain links TRBV6-1 with TRBJ1-2; no firm D call. The germline V and J ends were trimmed by 0 bases and 8 bases, with 16 bases remaining between them. The germline gives CDR1 MNHNS, CDR2 SASEGT. This CDR3 is built from 15 residues. The CDR3 spells CASSEAGEELYGYTF. CDR3 nucleotide sequence: TGTGCCAGCAGTGAAGCCGGCGAGGAACTATACGGCTACACCTTC.

This clone was seen more than once but under ten times. The chain uses TRBV25-1 and TRBJ1-1; perhaps TRBD1 as D (5 bases). Germline V gives CDR1 MGHDK, CDR2 SYGVNS. CDR3 length: 12 amino acids. Deletions cut 4 bases from V and 5 bases from J, with 8 bases between. CDR3 sequence (DNA): TGTGCCAGCAGTGCAGGGAAAACTGAAGCTTTCTTT. Amino acid sequence: CASSAGKTEAFF.

The rearrangement joins TRBV12-3 or TRBV12-4 to TRBJ2-1; D may be TRBD2 (6 bases). V gave up 4 bases and J gave up 10 bases, with 11 bases separating them. The CDR3 consists of 12 residues. CDR3 sequence: CASSSGRQEQFF. CDR3 nucleotide sequence: TGTGCCAGCAGTTCCGGGAGACAAGAGCAGTTCTTC.